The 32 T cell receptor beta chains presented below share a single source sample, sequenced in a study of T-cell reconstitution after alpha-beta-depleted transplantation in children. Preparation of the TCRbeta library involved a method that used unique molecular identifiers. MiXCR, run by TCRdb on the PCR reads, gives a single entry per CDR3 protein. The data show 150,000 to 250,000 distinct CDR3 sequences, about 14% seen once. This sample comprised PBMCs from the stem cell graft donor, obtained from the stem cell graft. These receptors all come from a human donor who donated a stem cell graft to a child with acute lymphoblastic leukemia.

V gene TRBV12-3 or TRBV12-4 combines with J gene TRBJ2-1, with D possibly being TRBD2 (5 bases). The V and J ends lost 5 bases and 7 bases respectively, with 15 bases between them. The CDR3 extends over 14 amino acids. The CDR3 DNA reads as TGTGCCAGCAGTACCCGGACTTATTCAAATGAGCAGTTCTTC. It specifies CASSTRTYSNEQFF.

CDR3 DNA sequence: TGTGCCAGTACCGGACTAGCGGAGGCCTACAATGAGCAGTTCTTC. This sequence encodes CASTGLAEAYNEQFF. This chain connects TRBV19 to TRBJ2-1, with 10 bases fitting TRBD2. CDR1 is LNHDA and CDR2 is SQIVND in the germline V gene (reference sequence). Losses at the gene ends were 7 bases for V and 2 bases for J; bases not matched to a gene: 5. The CDR3 has 15 amino acids.

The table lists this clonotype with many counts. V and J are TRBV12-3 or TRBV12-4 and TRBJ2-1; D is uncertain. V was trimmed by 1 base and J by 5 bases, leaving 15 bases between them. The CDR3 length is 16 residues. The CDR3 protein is CASSLVSLGPDNEQFF. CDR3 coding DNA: TGTGCCAGCAGTTTAGTATCCTTGGGCCCGGACAATGAGCAGTTCTTC.

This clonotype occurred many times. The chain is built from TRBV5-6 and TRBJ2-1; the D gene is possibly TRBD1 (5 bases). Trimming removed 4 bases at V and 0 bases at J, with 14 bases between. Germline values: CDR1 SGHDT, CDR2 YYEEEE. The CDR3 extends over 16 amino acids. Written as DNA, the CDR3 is TGTGCCAGCAGCGTAGGTGACAGAAGCTCCTACAATGAGCAGTTCTTC. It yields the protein CASSVGDRSSYNEQFF.

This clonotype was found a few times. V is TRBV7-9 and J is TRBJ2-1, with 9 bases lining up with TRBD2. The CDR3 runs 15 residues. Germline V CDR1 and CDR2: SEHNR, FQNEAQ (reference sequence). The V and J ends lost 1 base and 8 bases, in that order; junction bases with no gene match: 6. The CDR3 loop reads CASSLVLAGRDEQFF. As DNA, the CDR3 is TGTGCCAGCAGCTTAGTTCTAGCGGGGCGGGATGAGCAGTTCTTC.

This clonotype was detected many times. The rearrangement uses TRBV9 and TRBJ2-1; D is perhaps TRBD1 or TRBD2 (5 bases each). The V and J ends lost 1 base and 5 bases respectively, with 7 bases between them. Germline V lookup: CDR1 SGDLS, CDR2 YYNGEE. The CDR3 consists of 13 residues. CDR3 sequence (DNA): TGTGCCAGCAGCGTACAGGGAGACAATGAGCAGTTCTTC. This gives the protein CASSVQGDNEQFF. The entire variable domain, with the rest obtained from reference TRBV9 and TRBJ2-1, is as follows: DSGVTQTPKHLITATGQRVTLRCSPRSGDLSVYWYQQSLDQGLQFLIQYYNGEERAKGNILERFSAQQFPDLHSELNLSSLELGDSALYFCASSVQGDNEQFFGPGTRLTVL.

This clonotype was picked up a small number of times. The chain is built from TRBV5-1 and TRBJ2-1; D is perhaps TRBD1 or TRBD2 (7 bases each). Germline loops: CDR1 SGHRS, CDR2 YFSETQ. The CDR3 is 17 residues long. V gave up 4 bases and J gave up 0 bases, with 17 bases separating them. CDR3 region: CASSQEPGGASYNEQFF. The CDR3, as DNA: TGCGCCAGCAGCCAGGAGCCAGGGGGGGCCTCCTACAATGAGCAGTTCTTC.

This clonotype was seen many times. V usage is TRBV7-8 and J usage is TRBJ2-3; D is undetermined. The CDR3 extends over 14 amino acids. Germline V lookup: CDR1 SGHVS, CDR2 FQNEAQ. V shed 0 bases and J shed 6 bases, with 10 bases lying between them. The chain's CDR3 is CASSLAGGRDTQYF. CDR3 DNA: TGTGCCAGCAGCTTAGCTGGTGGTAGGGATACGCAGTATTTT.

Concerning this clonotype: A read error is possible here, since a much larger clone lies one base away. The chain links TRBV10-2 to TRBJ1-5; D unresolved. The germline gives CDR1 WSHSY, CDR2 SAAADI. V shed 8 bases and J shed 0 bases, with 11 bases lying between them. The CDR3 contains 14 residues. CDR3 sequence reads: CASGEPVSNQPQHF. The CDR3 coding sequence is TGCGCCAGCGGGGAACCTGTTAGCAATCAGCCCCAGCATTTT.

The CDR3 sequence is CASSSQNYGYTF. CDR3 nucleotides: TGCGCCAGCAGTAGCCAGAACTATGGCTACACCTTC. This sequence joins TRBV5-1 and TRBJ1-2; D remains ambiguous. This CDR3 has 12 amino acids. In germline, CDR1 is SGHRS, CDR2 YFSETQ. With 5 bases removed from V and 2 bases from J, the gap between germline ends came to 7 bases.

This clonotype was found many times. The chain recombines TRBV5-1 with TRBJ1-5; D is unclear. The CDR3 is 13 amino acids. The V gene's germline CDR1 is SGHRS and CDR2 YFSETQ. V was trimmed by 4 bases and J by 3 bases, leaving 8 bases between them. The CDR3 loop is CASSPDLNQPQHF. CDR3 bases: TGCGCCAGCAGCCCGGACCTCAATCAGCCCCAGCATTTT.

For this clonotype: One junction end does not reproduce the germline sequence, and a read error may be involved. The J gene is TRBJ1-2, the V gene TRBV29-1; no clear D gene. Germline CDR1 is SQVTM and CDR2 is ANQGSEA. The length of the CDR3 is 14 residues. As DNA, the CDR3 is TGCAGCGTTCTATCTAAAAATAGGAACTATGGCGACACCTTC. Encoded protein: CSVLSKNRNYGDTF.

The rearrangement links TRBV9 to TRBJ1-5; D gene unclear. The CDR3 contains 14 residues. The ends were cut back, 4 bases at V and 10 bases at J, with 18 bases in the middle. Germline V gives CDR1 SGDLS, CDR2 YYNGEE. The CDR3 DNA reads TGTGCCAGCAGCTTCTCTCCCCGTCAAGATCCCCAGCATTTT. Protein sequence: CASSFSPRQDPQHF.

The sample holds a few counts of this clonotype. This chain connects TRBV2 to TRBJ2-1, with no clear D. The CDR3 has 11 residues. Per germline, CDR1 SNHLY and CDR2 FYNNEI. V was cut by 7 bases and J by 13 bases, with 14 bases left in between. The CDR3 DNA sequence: TGTGCCAGCACCGAATCGGGTCATCAGTTCTTC. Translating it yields CASTESGHQFF.

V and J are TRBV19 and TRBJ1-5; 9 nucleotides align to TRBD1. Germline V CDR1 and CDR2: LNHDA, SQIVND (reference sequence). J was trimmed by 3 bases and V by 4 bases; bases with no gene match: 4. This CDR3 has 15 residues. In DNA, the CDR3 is TGTGCCAGTAGTAAGGGACAGGGATTCAATCAGCCCCAGCATTTT. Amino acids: CASSKGQGFNQPQHF.

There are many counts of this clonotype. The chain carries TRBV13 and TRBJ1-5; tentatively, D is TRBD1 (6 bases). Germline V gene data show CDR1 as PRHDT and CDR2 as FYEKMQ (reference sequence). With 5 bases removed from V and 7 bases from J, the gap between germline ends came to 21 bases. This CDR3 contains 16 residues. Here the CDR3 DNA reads TGTGCCAGCAGCATTCACTCGGACAGATTGAACCAGCCCCAGCATTTT. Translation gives CASSIHSDRLNQPQHF.

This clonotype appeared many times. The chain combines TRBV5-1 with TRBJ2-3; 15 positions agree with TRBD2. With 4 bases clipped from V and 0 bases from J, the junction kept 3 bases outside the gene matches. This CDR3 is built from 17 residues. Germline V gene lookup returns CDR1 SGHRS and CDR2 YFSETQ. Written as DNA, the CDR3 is TGCGCCAGCAGCGTCGGACTAGCGGGAGGGAGCACAGATACGCAGTATTTT. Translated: CASSVGLAGGSTDTQYF.

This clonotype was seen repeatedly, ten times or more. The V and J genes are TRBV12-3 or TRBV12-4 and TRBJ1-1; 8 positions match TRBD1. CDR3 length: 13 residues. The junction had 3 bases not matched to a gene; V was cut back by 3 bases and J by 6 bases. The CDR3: CASSFTGGAEAFF. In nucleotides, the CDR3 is TGTGCCAGCAGTTTCACAGGGGGGGCTGAAGCTTTCTTT.

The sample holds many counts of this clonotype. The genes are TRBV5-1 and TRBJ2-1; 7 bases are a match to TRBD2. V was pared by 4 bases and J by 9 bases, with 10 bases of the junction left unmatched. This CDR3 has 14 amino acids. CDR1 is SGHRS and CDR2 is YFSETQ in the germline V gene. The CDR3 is CASSGRLAETEQFF. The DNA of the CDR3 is TGCGCCAGCAGCGGAAGACTAGCCGAAACTGAGCAGTTCTTC.

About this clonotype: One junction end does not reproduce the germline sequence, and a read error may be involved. The CDR3 DNA sequence: TGCAGTGCTAGAGAACCGGGTCGCGATGGCTACGCCTTC. Protein product: CSAREPGRDGYAF. V is TRBV20-1 and J is TRBJ1-2; no firm D call. The germline V gene encodes CDR1 DFQATT and CDR2 SNEGSKA (reference sequence). The CDR3 spans 13 residues.

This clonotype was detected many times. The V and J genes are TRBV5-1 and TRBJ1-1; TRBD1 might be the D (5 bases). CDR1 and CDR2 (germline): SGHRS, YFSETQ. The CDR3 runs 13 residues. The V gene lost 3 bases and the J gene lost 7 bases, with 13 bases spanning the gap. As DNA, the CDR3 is TGCGCCAGCAGCTCCCTCCAGGGATTTGAAGCTTTCTTT. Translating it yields CASSSLQGFEAFF.

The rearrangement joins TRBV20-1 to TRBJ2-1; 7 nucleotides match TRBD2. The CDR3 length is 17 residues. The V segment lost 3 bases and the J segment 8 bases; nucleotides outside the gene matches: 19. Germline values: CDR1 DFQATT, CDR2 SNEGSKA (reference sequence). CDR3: CSASLLAGAVHYDEQFF. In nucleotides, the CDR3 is TGCAGTGCTAGTCTTTTGGCGGGAGCGGTTCACTATGATGAGCAGTTCTTC.

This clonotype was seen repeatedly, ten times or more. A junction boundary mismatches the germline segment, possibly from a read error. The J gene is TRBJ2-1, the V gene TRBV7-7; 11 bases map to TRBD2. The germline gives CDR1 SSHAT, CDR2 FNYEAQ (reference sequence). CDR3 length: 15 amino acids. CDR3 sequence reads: CASSSLAGGGNEQFF. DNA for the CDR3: TGTGCTAGCAGCTCCTTAGCGGGAGGGGGCAATGAGCAGTTCTTC.

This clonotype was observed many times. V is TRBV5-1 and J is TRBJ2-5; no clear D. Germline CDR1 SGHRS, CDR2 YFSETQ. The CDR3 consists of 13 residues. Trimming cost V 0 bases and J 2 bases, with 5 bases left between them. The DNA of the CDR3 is TGCGCCAGCAGCTTGGTTTTGCAAGAGACCCAGTACTTC. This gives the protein CASSLVLQETQYF.

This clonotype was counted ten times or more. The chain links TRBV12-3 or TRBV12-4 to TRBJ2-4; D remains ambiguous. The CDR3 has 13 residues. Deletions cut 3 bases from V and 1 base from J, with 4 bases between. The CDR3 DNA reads TGTGCCAGCAGTTTCCAGGCCAAAAACATTCAGTACTTC. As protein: CASSFQAKNIQYF.

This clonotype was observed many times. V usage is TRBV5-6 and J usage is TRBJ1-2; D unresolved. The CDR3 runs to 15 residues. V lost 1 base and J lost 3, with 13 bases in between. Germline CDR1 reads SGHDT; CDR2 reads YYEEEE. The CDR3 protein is CASSLRRTSHYGYTF. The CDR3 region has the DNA TGTGCCAGCAGCTTGCGGCGTACGAGTCACTATGGCTACACCTTC.

DNA for the CDR3: TGCAGTGCTAGCGGGACTAGCGGGAGGGCCTACAATGAGCAGTTCTTC. Translated, it gives CSASGTSGRAYNEQFF. The rearrangement links TRBV20-1 to TRBJ2-1, with TRBD2 matching over 16 bases. This CDR3 is 16 amino acids long. Germline trimming cut 3 bases from V and 2 bases from J; bases unmatched to any gene: 1. Germline V gene data show CDR1 as DFQATT and CDR2 as SNEGSKA (reference sequence).

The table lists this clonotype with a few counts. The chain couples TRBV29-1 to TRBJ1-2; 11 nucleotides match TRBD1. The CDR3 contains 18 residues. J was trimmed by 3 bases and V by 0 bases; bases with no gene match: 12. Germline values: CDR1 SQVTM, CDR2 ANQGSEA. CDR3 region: CSVEDSIGQGAHHYGYTF. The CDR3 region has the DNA TGCAGCGTTGAAGATTCCATAGGACAGGGGGCGCATCACTATGGCTACACCTTC.

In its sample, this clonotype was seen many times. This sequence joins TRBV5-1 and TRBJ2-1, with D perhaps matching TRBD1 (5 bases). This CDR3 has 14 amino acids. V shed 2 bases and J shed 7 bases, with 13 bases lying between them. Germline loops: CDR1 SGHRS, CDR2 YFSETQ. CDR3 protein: CASSFRTSKNEQFF. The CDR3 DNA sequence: TGCGCCAGCAGCTTCCGGACAAGTAAGAATGAGCAGTTCTTC.

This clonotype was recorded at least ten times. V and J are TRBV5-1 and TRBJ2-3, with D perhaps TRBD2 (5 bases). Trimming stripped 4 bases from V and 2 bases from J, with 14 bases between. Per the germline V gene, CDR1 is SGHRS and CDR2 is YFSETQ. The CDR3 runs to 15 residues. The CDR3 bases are TGCGCCAGCAGCCCAGGAGGCGGTTCCACAGATACGCAGTATTTT. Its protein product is CASSPGGGSTDTQYF. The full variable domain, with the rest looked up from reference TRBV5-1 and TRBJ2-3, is KAGVTQTPRYLIKTRGQQVTLSCSPISGHRSVSWYQQTPGQGLQFLFEYFSETQRNKGNFPGRFSGRQFSNSRSEMNVSTLELGDSALYLCASSPGGGSTDTQYFGPGTRLTVL.

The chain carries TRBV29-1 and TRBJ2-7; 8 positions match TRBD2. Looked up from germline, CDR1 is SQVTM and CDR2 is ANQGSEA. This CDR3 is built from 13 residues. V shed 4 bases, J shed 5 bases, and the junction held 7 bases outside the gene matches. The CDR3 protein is CSVGRGGWNEQYF. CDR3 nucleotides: TGCAGCGTTGGCCGGGGGGGGTGGAACGAGCAGTACTTC.

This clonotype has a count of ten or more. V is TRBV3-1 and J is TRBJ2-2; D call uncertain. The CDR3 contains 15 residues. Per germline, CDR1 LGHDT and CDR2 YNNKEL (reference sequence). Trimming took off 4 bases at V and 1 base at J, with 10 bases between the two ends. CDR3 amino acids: CASSPGPVNTGELFF. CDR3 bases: TGTGCCAGCAGCCCCGGACCTGTGAACACCGGGGAGCTGTTTTTT. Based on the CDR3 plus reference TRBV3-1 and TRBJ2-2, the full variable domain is DTAVSQTPKYLVTQMGNDKSIKCEQNLGHDTMYWYKQDSKKFLKIMFSYNNKELIINETVPNRFSPKSPDKAHLNLHINSLELGDSAVYFCASSPGPVNTGELFFGEGSRLTVL.